Listed below are T cell receptor beta chains from one sample, sequenced in a study of graft-versus-host responses after intestinal transplantation. These receptors are not linked to any known antigen. TCRdb's table, derived via immunoSEQ multiplex PCR, lists solely in-frame clones and lacks some. The sample has about 90,000 clones, 82% seen once. The source was unstimulated CD4+ T cells sorted from spleen or lymph node cells, collected before intestinal transplant. Receptor source: a human donor who received an intestinal transplant. Both conserved end residues are part of each CDR3. The D gene is left open where the match is weak. Only part of the rows carry a size: once, few, many, or a class if the clone is expanded.

V	D	size	J	DNA	CDR3
TRBV18	TRBD1	NA	TRBJ1-2	TGTGCCAGCTCACCAACCATCGGACAGGGGGGAGGCTATGGCTACACCTTC	CASSPTIGQGGGYGYTF
TRBV19	TRBD2	few	TRBJ2-3	TGTGCCAGTGCAGCCTGGTCAACGACTAGCGGGAGAGATACGCAGTATTTT	CASAAWSTTSGRDTQYF
TRBV4-2	NA	NA	TRBJ1-5	TGTGCCAGCAGCCAAGATCCCAGGGGTGGTGAGCCCCAGCATTTT	CASSQDPRGGEPQHF
TRBV5-1	TRBD2	NA	TRBJ2-7	TGCGCCAGCAGCTTAGTAGCGGGAGGGAGATACGAGCAGTACTTC	CASSLVAGGRYEQYF
TRBV2	NA	NA	TRBJ1-2	TGTGCCAGCTTGCTCAACGGGAACTATGGCTACACCTTC	CASLLNGNYGYTF
TRBV7-9	TRBD1	NA	TRBJ2-7	TGTGCCAGCAGCTTGACAGGGTCAGCCTACGAGCAGTACTTC	CASSLTGSAYEQYF
TRBV7-2	NA	once	TRBJ1-5	TGTGCCAGCAGCTTAGTGAGCAGCAATCAGCCCCAGCATTTT	CASSLVSSNQPQHF
TRBV19	NA	NA	TRBJ2-3	NA	CASTSGNTDTQYF
TRBV5-5	TRBD2	NA	TRBJ2-1	TGTGCCAGCAGCTTGGGACTAGCGGGGAACTACAATGAGCAGTTCTTC	CASSLGLAGNYNEQFF
TRBV5-1	NA	NA	TRBJ2-5	TGCGCCAGCAGTAAGGAGGGAGAGACCCAGTACTTC	CASSKEGETQYF
TRBV27	TRBD1	NA	TRBJ1-1	TGTGCCAGCGGAATCAGGGGGTACACTGAAGCTTTCTTT	CASGIRGYTEAFF
TRBV5-3	NA	NA	TRBJ1-1	TGTGCCAGAACCCTCCCAGCCGCGGTCACTGAAGCTTTCTTT	CARTLPAAVTEAFF
TRBV6-1	NA	NA	TRBJ2-3	TGTGCCATTTCCCGGGACATCAACACAGATACGCAGTATTTT	CAISRDINTDTQYF
TRBV5-1	TRBD1	NA	TRBJ1-4	TGCGCCAGCAGCTTTGGGGACAGGGGTAATGAAAAACTGTTTTTT	CASSFGDRGNEKLFF
TRBV2	TRBD1	NA	TRBJ1-2	TGTGCCAGCAGCTTGGGACAGTCCTTCGGAGGCTACACCTTC	CASSLGQSFGGYTF
TRBV28	NA	NA	TRBJ1-2	TGTGCCAGCAGTTTCTCCCTTCGCTACACCTTC	CASSFSLRYTF
TRBV6-1	TRBD1	NA	TRBJ2-1	TGTGCCAGCATTTGGACAGGTTCGTACAATGAGCAGTTCTTC	CASIWTGSYNEQFF
TRBV5-1	TRBD1	NA	TRBJ1-1	TGCGCCAGCAGCCCGTCGGGAGGGGGCCGGACTGAAGCTTTCTTT	CASSPSGGGRTEAFF
TRBV4-2	NA	NA	TRBJ1-3	TGTGCCAGCAGCCAAGCATCTCTTAGTGGAAACACCATATATTTT	CASSQASLSGNTIYF
TRBV5-4	NA	NA	TRBJ2-1	TGTGCCAGCAGCTTAGGACAGGGAGGGAATGAGCAGTTCTTC	CASSLGQGGNEQFF
TRBV18	NA	NA	TRBJ2-1	TGTGCCAGCTCACGGAACCAGGGGGGCAATGAGCAGTTCTTC	CASSRNQGGNEQFF
TRBV6-1	NA	once	TRBJ1-5	TGTGCCAGCAAACGGGGGAGTGGCAATCAGCCCCAGCATTTT	CASKRGSGNQPQHF
TRBV2	NA	NA	TRBJ1-6	TGTGCCAGCGGGAGGATGAAATCACCCCTCCACTTT	CASGRMKSPLHF
TRBV6-1	TRBD1	NA	TRBJ1-1	TGTGCCAGCAGGGACAGGCAGTATGAAGCTTTCTTT	CASRDRQYEAFF
TRBV5-1	NA	NA	TRBJ2-7	TGCGCCAGCAGCCCTAGCTCCTACGAGCAGTACTTC	CASSPSSYEQYF
TRBV1	NA	NA	TRBJ2-1	TGCACCAGCAGCCAAGTCCCCGGCCAGGGTGGGAATGAGCAGTTCTTC	CTSSQVPGQGGNEQFF
TRBV29-1	NA	NA	TRBJ2-7	TGCAGCGTAGCCGGAGCTACCTACGAGCAGTACTTC	CSVAGATYEQYF
TRBV5-4	NA	NA	TRBJ2-5	TGTGCCAGCAGCTTCGGACAGACACAAGAGACCCAGTACTTC	CASSFGQTQETQYF
TRBV7-8	NA	NA	TRBJ2-7	TGTGCCAGCAGCTCTAGAGAGGGCCGCTACGAGCAGTACTTC	CASSSREGRYEQYF
TRBV7-3	TRBD1	NA	TRBJ1-2	TGTGCCAGCAGCGCAGGGGGCCCTCATAACTATGGCTACACCTTC	CASSAGGPHNYGYTF
TRBV6-1	NA	few	TRBJ1-6	TGTGCCAGCAGTGACCTCCCTAGTTCACCCCTCCACTTT	CASSDLPSSPLHF
TRBV19	TRBD1	NA	TRBJ2-1	TGTGCCAGTGGGGACAGGGGAGGTGAGAATGAGCAGTTCTTC	CASGDRGGENEQFF
TRBV19	TRBD2	NA	TRBJ2-7	TGTGCCAGTAGTAATGCGGGGGGCTCCTACGAGCAGTACTTC	CASSNAGGSYEQYF
TRBV28	TRBD1	NA	TRBJ1-1	TGTGCCAGCAGTTCCGGACAGGAGAGCACTGAAGCTTTCTTT	CASSSGQESTEAFF
TRBV18	NA	once	TRBJ2-7	TGTGCCAGCTCATTCTACCGGGACACCCCCTACGAGCAGTACTTC	CASSFYRDTPYEQYF
TRBV27	TRBD1	NA	TRBJ1-2	TGTGCCAGCAGTGCCACAGGGGGCGTTAAGTACTATGGCTACACCTTC	CASSATGGVKYYGYTF
TRBV9	NA	NA	TRBJ2-7	TGTGCCAGCAGCGTACAAGGAGGGCCCTACGAGCAGTACTTC	CASSVQGGPYEQYF
TRBV28	TRBD1	NA	TRBJ2-1	TGTGCCAGCAGACCTACAGGGGGCCCTTACAATGAGCAGTTCTTC	CASRPTGGPYNEQFF
TRBV5-6	TRBD1	NA	TRBJ1-4	TGTGCCAGCAGCTTTAAGACAGGGGAGAATGAAAAACTGTTTTTT	CASSFKTGENEKLFF
TRBV5-6	NA	few	TRBJ2-5	TGTGCCAGCAGCCCGGGGAATAGCGCGTTGGAGACCCAGTACTTC	CASSPGNSALETQYF
TRBV6-5	NA	NA	TRBJ1-4	TGTGCCAGCAGTCACCGGGGTTTCACTAATGAAAAACTGTTTTTT	CASSHRGFTNEKLFF